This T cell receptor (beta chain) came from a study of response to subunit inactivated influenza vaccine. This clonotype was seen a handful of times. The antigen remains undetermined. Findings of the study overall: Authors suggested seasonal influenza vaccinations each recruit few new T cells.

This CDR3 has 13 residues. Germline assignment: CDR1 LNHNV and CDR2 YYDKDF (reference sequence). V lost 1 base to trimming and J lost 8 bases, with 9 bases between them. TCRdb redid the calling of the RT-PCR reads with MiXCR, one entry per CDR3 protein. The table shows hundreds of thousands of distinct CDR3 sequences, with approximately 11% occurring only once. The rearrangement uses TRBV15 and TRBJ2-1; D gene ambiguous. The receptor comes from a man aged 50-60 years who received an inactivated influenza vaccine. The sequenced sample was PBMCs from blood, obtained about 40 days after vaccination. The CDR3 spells CATSRVPWDEQFF. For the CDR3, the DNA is TGTGCCACCAGCAGAGTTCCGTGGGATGAGCAGTTCTTC.